This T cell receptor (beta chain) came from a study of CXCR3-negative and CXCR3-positive naive CD8 T cells. Study-level results: Comparison of naive CXCR3-negative and CXCR3-positive cells revealed similar TRBV-TRBJ usage, while memory cells differed. Naive cells with CXCR3 showed TRB CDR3s that were more hydrophobic than those in CXCR3-negative naive cells. Comparably high diversity marked both naive subsets, whereas memory CD8+ cells had much lower diversity.

Points on this clonotype: Its antigen is not identified.

The CDR3 length is 16 residues. CDR1 is LNHDA, CDR2 SQIVND, per germline (reference sequence). Through 5' RACE with UMI labels, the TRB cDNA libraries were prepared. Following a re-call of the 5' RACE reads, TCRdb has one entry per CDR3 protein and lacks DNA. Its clone listing holds about 150,000 distinct CDR3 sequences. Sequenced material: naive CXCR3+ CD8+ T cells from blood. Subset given: CD45RO-CCR7+CD27+CD95- naive CD8+ T cells expressing CXCR3 (TNR3+). This receptor was obtained from a human donor in good health. Some clones in this sample may be carry-over from other donors' samples. V is TRBV19 and J is TRBJ2-1; TCRdb's D gene call, TRBD2, goes unchecked for lack of DNA. This CDR3 is CASSPPGLAGYNEQFF.